This T cell receptor (beta chain) was identified in a study of cytomegalovirus exposure and HLA in healthy donors. Study outcomes and limitations: For presence/absence analyses, sequencing depth was assumed to be roughly uniform across donors.

This clone has a handful of counts. The antigen is not known. Trimming at V came to 4 bases and at J to 10 bases, leaving 2 bases not matched to a gene. The CDR3 covers 14 residues. CDR1 PRHDT and CDR2 FYEKMQ come from the germline V gene (reference sequence). Both 60 Vbeta primers and 13 Jbeta primers went into the PCR. Profiling relied on immunoSEQ multiplex PCR, and the TCRdb table lists in-frame clones only, not all of them. The sample holds more than 95,000 clones, roughly 80% seen once. The rearrangement links TRBV13 to TRBJ1-6, with 12 bases lining up with TRBD1. Input material: PBMCs. This clonotype originated in a young man in good health and CMV-seronegative. CDR3 sequence (DNA): TGTGCCAGCAGCTGGGACAGGGGGCGGTCACCCCTCCACTTT. Its protein is CASSWDRGRSPLHF.